This record looks at one T cell receptor beta chain sequence and its context. This sample was included in a study of CD8+ T cells in alopecia areata. The wider study: The drug, oral tofacitinib, was given to treated patients at 5 to 10 mg twice daily.

The V gene's germline CDR1 is LNHNV and CDR2 YYDKDF (reference sequence). There are 14 residues in the CDR3. Between the trimmed V and J ends, which lost 0 bases and 7 bases, there was a span of 9 bases. RNA was isolated and reverse transcribed to cDNA, the sequencing template. Profiled with immunoSEQ multiplex PCR; TCRdb holds only in-frame clones, not every one. The sample yields 150,000 or so clones, about 60% seen once. This specimen consisted of CD4+ T cells sorted from blood, obtained at week 0. The genes are TRBV15 and TRBJ1-4; tentatively, D is TRBD1 (6 bases). The receptor was isolated from a human donor with alopecia areata. The CDR3 DNA is TGTGCCACCAGCAGAGAGGAGGGGGGTGAAAAACTGTTTTTT. This encodes CATSREEGGEKLFF. Together with reference TRBV15 and TRBJ1-4, the CDR3 gives the full variable domain: DAMVIQNPRYQVTQFGKPVTLSCSQTLNHNVMYWYQQKSSQAPKLLFHYYDKDFNNEADTPDNFQSRRPNTSFCFLDIRSPGLGDTAMYLCATSREEGGEKLFFGSGTQLSVL.